This TCR beta chain was sequenced in a study of shared clonotypes between healthy human individuals. Study-wide results and limits: In general, naive subsets displayed greater estimated richness than memory subsets did.

Only in-frame clones appear in the TCRdb table, and some are missing; sequencing was by immunoSEQ multiplex PCR. The sample lists over a million clones, around 95% seen once, with 1.2% in the top ten. Germline CDR1 reads SGHNT; CDR2 reads YYREEE (reference sequence). The CDR3 sequence is 18 residues long. This clone was observed a single time. What it recognizes is unknown. Germline is not matched at one junction end, which may reflect a read error. Donors, healthy HIV-negative adults, lacked recent acute infections or vaccinations. CD45RA+ naive and CD45RA-negative memory subsets were separated from CD4+ cells.

Sequences were obtained from naive CD4+ T cells sorted from blood. Subset defined: CD45RA+ positively selected. The sequence derives from a young man in good health. The chain combines TRBV5-4 with TRBJ1-5; 8 bases line up with TRBD1. CDR3: CASSQDPGGRDGNQPQHF. Written as DNA, the CDR3 is TGCGCCAGCAGCCAAGATCCAGGGGGCAGGGATGGCAATCAGCCCCAGCATTTT.